A selection of T cell receptor beta chains follows, all from one sample in a study. TCRdb redid the calling of the RT-PCR reads with MiXCR, one entry per CDR3 protein. Of fewer than 800,000 distinct CDR3 sequences listed, 14% are singletons. Input material: memory CD4+ T cells from blood. The receptors shown here come from a female donor in good health, serving as a healthy control. The CDR3 runs from the conserved cysteine through the conserved F or W. The D gene is left open where the match is weak. Clone size, where shown, is once, few, many, or a class for clones that have expanded.

cdr3_nt	cdr3_aa	j_call	clone_size	v_call	d_call
TGCAGTGCCGCCGGACAAGCTAACTATGGCTACACCTTC	CSAAGQANYGYTF	TRBJ1-2	-	TRBV20-1	-
TGTGCCAGCAGTTTCCTGGGACAGGGGGAAGAAAAACTGTTTTTT	CASSFLGQGEEKLFF	TRBJ1-4	few	TRBV6-5	TRBD1
TGTGCCAGCAGCTTAATTACCGGGACAGGGAATCAGCCCCAGCATTTT	CASSLITGTGNQPQHF	TRBJ1-5	many	TRBV7-2	TRBD1
TGTGCCAGCAGCTCCTCGGCTTATGGGGAGCTGTTTTTT	CASSSSAYGELFF	TRBJ2-2	few	TRBV7-2	-
TGTGCCAGCAGCCCAGGACTAGCCGGGGAGCTGTTTTTT	CASSPGLAGELFF	TRBJ2-2	-	TRBV7-3	TRBD2
TGCAGTGCCCACCTCGGGGCTAGCGGGAGTTACGAGCAGTACTTC	CSAHLGASGSYEQYF	TRBJ2-7	-	TRBV20-1	TRBD2
TGCAGTGCTCGGGGGCGACAGGGGGCAATTAATGAAAAACTGTTTTTT	CSARGRQGAINEKLFF	TRBJ1-4	-	TRBV20-1	TRBD1
TGCGCCAGCAGCCAAAATCGAGAGAACACTGAAGCTTTCTTT	CASSQNRENTEAFF	TRBJ1-1	-	TRBV4-3	-
TGCAGCGTTGTGGGGGGCGCGACGATATATACGCAGTATTTT	CSVVGGATIYTQYF	TRBJ2-3	many	TRBV29-1	-
TGTGCCAGCAGCCGGGACAATTATGAGCAGTTCTTC	CASSRDNYEQFF	TRBJ2-1	-	TRBV7-2	-
TGTGCCAGCACCCTCCCGGGACTAGGGCAGTATTTT	CASTLPGLGQYF	TRBJ2-3	-	TRBV7-3	TRBD2
TGTGCCAGCACGAGGGGAGGCGGGGAGACTCCCGAGCAGTACTTC	CASTRGGGETPEQYF	TRBJ2-7	few	TRBV7-2	-
TGTGCCAGCAGTCACGACTACAATGAGCAGTTCTTC	CASSHDYNEQFF	TRBJ2-1	many	TRBV7-2	-
TGTGCCAGCAGCTTAATACGGGGCGGGGGGCCGAACACCGGGGAGCTGTTTTTT	CASSLIRGGGPNTGELFF	TRBJ2-2	many	TRBV7-3	TRBD2
TGTGCCATCAGTGATGCCAGGGGGTTTGAGCCCCAGCATTTT	CAISDARGFEPQHF	TRBJ1-5	many	TRBV10-3	TRBD1
TGCGCCAGCAGCCAAGCCCGGGACAGGTGGAGGGAGCAGTACTTC	CASSQARDRWREQYF	TRBJ2-7	many	TRBV4-3	TRBD1
TGCGCCAGCAGCCCATCCGGGACGGTCTCTGGAAACACCATATATTTT	CASSPSGTVSGNTIYF	TRBJ1-3	few	TRBV5-1	-
TGTGCCAGCAGTTACGTCAGGGGTATACTTTGGGTGAGCTCCTACAATGAGCAGTTCTTC	CASSYVRGILWVSSYNEQFF	TRBJ2-1	few	TRBV6-2/TRBV6-3	-
TGCGCCAGCAGCCCAGTAAACGTGGGCGTAACAACTAATGAAAAACTGTTTTTT	CASSPVNVGVTTNEKLFF	TRBJ1-4	-	TRBV4-1	-
TGCGCCAGCAGCCAGACCTTGATGTACGAGCAGTACTTC	CASSQTLMYEQYF	TRBJ2-7	few	TRBV5-1	-
TGCGCCAGCAGCCAAGGGGATGACTCCTGGAACACCGGGGAGCTGTTTTTT	CASSQGDDSWNTGELFF	TRBJ2-2	many	TRBV4-3	-
TGTGCCAGCGGGGAGGGGGGGGTTGGTAACACTGAAGCTTTCTTT	CASGEGGVGNTEAFF	TRBJ1-1	-	TRBV6-6	-
TGTGCCAGCAGCCCTGTACTAGTACATACCGGGGAGCTGTTTTTT	CASSPVLVHTGELFF	TRBJ2-2	-	TRBV27	-
TGTGCCAGCAGCGGACCGGGACGTACATCCTACGAGCAGTACTTC	CASSGPGRTSYEQYF	TRBJ2-7	many	TRBV6-5	-
TGTGCCATCAGTGAGCCCCGGGCTGCCAACGTCCTGACTTTC	CAISEPRAANVLTF	TRBJ2-6	many	TRBV10-3	-
TGTGCCAGCAGCTTAGCAGGCCCCAGTGGTGAGAAACTGTTTTTT	CASSLAGPSGEKLFF	TRBJ1-4	-	TRBV7-9	-
TGTGCCAGCAGCTGGAGTCCAGTTAACTATGGCTACACCTTC	CASSWSPVNYGYTF	TRBJ1-2	-	TRBV5-5	-
TGTGCCACCTCCGGCCGGGGTGACGGCTACACCTTC	CATSGRGDGYTF	TRBJ1-2	few	TRBV24-1	-
TGCGCCAGCGCGCGGGAGGGCAGCTACGAGCAGTACTTC	CASAREGSYEQYF	TRBJ2-7	many	TRBV5-1	TRBD2
TGTGCCAGCAGCTACGATAGCGGGGGTAACTACGAGCAGTACTTC	CASSYDSGGNYEQYF	TRBJ2-7	many	TRBV27	TRBD2
TGTGCCAGCAGTTTAGCAGGCGGGAGAAGCGAGCAGTACTTC	CASSLAGGRSEQYF	TRBJ2-7	many	TRBV12-3/TRBV12-4	TRBD2
TGTGCCAGCAGTTTCCAGACAGGGACAGGAGAAGAGCAGTACTTC	CASSFQTGTGEEQYF	TRBJ2-7	once	TRBV12-3/TRBV12-4	TRBD1
TGCAGTGCTAGCTACCCTAGCGGGACCAACGAGCAGTACTTC	CSASYPSGTNEQYF	TRBJ2-7	-	TRBV20-1	TRBD2
TGTGCCACCGAGGCACCGGAACGCACAGATACGCAGTATTTT	CATEAPERTDTQYF	TRBJ2-3	-	TRBV24-1	-
TGTGCCAGCAGCTTAGCCGAGTTCACTGAAGCTTTCTTT	CASSLAEFTEAFF	TRBJ1-1	few	TRBV7-8	-
TGTGCCAGCAGCGACACCTCCCAAGAGACCCAGTACTTC	CASSDTSQETQYF	TRBJ2-5	-	TRBV9	-
TGTGCCAGCAGCTTAACGTCAGGGTTAAGCACTGAAGCTTTCTTT	CASSLTSGLSTEAFF	TRBJ1-1	once	TRBV7-3	-
TGTGCCTGGAGTGTAGGGGCTAGCGGGAGTGGGGCCAACGTCCTGACTTTC	CAWSVGASGSGANVLTF	TRBJ2-6	-	TRBV30	TRBD2